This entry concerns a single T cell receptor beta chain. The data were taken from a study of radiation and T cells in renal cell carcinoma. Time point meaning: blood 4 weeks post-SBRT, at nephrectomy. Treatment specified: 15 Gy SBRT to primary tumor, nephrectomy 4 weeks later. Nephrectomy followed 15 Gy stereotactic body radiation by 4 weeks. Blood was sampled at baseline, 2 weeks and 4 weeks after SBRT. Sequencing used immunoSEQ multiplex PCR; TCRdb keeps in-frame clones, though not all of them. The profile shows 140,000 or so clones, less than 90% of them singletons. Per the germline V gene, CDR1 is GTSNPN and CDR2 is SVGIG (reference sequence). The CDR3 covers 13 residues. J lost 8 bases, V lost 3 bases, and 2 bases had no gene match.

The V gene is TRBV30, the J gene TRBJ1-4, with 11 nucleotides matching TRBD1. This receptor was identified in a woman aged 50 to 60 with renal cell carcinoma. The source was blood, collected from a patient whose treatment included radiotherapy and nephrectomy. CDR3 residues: CAWRDRGREKLFF. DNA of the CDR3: TGTGCCTGGAGGGACAGGGGGCGCGAAAAACTGTTTTTT.